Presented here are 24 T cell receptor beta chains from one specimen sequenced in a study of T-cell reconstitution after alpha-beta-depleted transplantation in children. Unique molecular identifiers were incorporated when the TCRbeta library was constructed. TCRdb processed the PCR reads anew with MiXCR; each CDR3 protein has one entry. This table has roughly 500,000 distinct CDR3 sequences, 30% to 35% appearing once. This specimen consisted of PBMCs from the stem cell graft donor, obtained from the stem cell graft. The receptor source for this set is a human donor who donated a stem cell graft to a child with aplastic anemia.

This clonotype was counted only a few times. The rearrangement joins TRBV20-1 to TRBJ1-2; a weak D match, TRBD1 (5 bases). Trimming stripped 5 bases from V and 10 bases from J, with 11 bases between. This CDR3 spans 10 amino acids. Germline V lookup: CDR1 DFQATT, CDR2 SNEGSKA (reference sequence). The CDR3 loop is CSAWQGDYTF. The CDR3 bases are TGCAGTGCTTGGCAGGGCGACTACACCTTC.

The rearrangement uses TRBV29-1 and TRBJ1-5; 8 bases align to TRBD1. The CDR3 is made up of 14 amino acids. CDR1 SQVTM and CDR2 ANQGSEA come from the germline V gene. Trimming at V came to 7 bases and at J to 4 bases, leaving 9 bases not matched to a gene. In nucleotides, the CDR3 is TGCAGCGCCGTGACCGGGACAGGTAATCAGCCCCAGCATTTT. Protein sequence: CSAVTGTGNQPQHF.

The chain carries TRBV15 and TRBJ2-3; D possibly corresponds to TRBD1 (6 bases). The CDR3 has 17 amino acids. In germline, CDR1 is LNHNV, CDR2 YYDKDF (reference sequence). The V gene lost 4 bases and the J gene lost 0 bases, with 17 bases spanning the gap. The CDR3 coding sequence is TGTGCCACCAGCAATGGAAGGGACACCATTAGCACAGATACGCAGTATTTT. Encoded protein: CATSNGRDTISTDTQYF.

The CDR3 protein is CASSPPPPEYEQFF. In nucleotides, the CDR3 is TGTGCCAGCAGCCCTCCACCTCCAGAGTATGAGCAGTTCTTC. The chain couples TRBV6-1 to TRBJ2-1; D not resolved. There are 14 residues in the CDR3. V was pared by 6 bases and J by 8 bases, with 17 bases between. Germline loops: CDR1 MNHNS, CDR2 SASEGT.

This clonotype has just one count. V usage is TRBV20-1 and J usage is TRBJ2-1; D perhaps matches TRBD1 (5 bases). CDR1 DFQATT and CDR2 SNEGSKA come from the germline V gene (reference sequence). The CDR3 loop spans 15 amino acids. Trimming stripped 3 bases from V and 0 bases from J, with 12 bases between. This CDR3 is CSARAGPLSYNEQFF. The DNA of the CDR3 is TGCAGTGCTAGGGCAGGGCCTCTCTCCTACAATGAGCAGTTCTTC.

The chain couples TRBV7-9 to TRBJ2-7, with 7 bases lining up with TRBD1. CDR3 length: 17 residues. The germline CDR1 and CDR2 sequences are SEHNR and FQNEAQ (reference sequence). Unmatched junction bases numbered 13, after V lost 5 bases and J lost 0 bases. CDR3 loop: CASSVGRGGHNSYEQYF. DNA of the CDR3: TGTGCCAGCAGCGTAGGGCGAGGGGGCCACAACTCCTACGAGCAGTACTTC.

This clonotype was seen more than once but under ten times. CDR3 sequence reads: CASSLAGGGSPLHF. As DNA, the CDR3 is TGTGCCAGCAGCTTAGCAGGGGGCGGATCACCCCTCCACTTT. V usage is TRBV7-8 and J usage is TRBJ1-6; TRBD1 agrees at 7 bases. Germline lookup yields CDR1 SGHVS and CDR2 FQNEAQ. The length of the CDR3 is 14 residues. The V gene end was trimmed by 0 bases and the J gene end by 10 bases; junction bases not matched to a gene: 3. The variable domain in full, with the rest retrieved from reference TRBV7-8 and TRBJ1-6, is GAGVSQSPRYKVAKRGQDVALRCDPISGHVSLFWYQQALGQGPEFLTYFQNEAQLDKSGLPSDRFFAERPEGSVSTLKIQRTQQEDSAVYLCASSLAGGGSPLHFGNGTRLTVT.

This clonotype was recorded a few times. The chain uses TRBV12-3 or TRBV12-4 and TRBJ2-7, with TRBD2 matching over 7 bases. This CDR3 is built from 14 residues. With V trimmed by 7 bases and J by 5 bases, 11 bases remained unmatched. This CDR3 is CASTQSPSGHEQYF. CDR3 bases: TGTGCCAGCACCCAAAGCCCTAGCGGCCACGAGCAGTACTTC.

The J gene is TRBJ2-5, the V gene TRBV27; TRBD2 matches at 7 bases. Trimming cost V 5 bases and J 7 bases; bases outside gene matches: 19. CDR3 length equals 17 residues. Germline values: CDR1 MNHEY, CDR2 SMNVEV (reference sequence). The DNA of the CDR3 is TGTGCCAGCAGTCCCAACCCGGAATGGGGAGAGCGGGGGACCCAGTACTTC. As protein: CASSPNPEWGERGTQYF.

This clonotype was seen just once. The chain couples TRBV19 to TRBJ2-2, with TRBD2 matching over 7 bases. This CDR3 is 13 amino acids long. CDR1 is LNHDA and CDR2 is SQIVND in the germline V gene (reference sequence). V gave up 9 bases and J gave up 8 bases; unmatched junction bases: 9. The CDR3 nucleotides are TGTGCCAGCCAAGGGGAGGGGTCAGGGGAGCTGTTTTTT. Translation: CASQGEGSGELFF.

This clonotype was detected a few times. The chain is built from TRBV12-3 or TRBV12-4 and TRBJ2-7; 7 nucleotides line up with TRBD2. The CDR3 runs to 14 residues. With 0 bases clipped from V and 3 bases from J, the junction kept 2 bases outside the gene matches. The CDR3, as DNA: TGTGCCAGCAGTTTAGCCAGCGGGGACTACGAGCAGTACTTC. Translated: CASSLASGDYEQYF.

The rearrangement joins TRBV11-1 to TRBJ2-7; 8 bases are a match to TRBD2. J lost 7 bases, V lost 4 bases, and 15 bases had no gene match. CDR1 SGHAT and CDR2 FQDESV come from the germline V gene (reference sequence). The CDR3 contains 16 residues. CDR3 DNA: TGTGCCAGCAGCTCCCCAGCGGGAGCTCCCAGTAGGGAGCAGTACTTC. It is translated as CASSSPAGAPSREQYF.

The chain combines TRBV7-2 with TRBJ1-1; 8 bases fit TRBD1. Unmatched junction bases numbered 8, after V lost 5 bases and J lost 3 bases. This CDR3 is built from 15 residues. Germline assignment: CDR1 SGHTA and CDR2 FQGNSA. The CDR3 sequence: CASSLQNRGDTEAFF. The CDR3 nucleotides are TGTGCCAGCAGCCTTCAAAACAGGGGGGACACTGAAGCTTTCTTT.

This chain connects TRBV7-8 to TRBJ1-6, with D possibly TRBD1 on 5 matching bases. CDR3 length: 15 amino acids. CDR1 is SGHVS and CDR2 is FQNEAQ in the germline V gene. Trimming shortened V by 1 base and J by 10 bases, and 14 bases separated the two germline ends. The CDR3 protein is CASSLVGTPRSPLHF. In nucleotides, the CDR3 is TGTGCCAGCAGCTTAGTGGGGACCCCCCGGTCACCCCTCCACTTT.

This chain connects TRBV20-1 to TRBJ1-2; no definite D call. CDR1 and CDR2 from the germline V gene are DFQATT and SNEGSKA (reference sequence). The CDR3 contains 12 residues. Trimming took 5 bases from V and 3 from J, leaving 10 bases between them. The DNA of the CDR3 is TGCAGTGCTTCCGTAAGCGACTATGGCTACACCTTC. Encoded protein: CSASVSDYGYTF.

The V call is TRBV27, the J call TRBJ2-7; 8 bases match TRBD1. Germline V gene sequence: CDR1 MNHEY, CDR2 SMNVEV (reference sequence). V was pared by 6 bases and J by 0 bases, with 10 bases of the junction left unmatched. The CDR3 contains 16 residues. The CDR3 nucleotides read TGTGCCAGCAGAGCGACAGGGGCCGCTGCCTCCTACGAGCAGTACGTC. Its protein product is CASRATGAAASYEQYV.

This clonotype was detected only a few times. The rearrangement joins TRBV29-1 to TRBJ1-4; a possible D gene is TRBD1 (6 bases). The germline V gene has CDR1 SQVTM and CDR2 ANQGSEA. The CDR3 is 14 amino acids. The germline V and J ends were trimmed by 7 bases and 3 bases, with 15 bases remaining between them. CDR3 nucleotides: TGCAGCGCTTTCGAGGGGGAGTCTAATGAAAAACTGTTTTTT. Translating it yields CSAFEGESNEKLFF.

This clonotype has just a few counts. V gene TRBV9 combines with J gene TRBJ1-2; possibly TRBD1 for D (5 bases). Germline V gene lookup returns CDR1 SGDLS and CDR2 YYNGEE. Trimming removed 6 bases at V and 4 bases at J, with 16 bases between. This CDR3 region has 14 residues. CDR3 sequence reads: CASTDGTGVYGYTF. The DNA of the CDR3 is TGTGCCAGCACTGACGGGACCGGCGTCTATGGCTACACCTTC. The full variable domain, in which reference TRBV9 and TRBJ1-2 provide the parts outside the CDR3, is DSGVTQTPKHLITATGQRVTLRCSPRSGDLSVYWYQQSLDQGLQFLIQYYNGEERAKGNILERFSAQQFPDLHSELNLSSLELGDSALYFCASTDGTGVYGYTFGSGTRLTVV.

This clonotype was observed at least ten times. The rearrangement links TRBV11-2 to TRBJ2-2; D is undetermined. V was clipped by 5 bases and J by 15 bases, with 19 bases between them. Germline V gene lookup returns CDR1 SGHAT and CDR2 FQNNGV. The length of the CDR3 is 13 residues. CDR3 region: CASSKHAGGSVFF. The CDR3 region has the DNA TGTGCCAGCAGCAAACACGCCGGCGGATCGGTGTTTTTT.

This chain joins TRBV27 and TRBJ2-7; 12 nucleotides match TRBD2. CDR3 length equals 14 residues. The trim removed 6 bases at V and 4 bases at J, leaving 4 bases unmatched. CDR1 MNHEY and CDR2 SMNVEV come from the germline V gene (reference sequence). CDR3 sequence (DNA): TGTGCCAGCAGAAAACTAGCGGGAGGATACGAGCAGTACTTC. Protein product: CASRKLAGGYEQYF.

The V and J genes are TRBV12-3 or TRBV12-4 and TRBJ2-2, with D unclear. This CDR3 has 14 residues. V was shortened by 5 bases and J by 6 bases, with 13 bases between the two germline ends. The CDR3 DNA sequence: TGTGCCAGCAGTCTCCGGTCAGGATCCGGGGAGCTGTTTTTT. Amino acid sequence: CASSLRSGSGELFF.

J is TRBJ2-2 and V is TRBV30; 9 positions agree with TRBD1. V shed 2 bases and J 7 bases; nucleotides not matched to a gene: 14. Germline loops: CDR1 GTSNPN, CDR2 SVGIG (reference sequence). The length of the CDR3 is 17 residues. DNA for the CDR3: TGTGCCTGGAGTCCCACGGCCGGGACAGGGTATTACGGGGAGCTGTTTTTT. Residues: CAWSPTAGTGYYGELFF.

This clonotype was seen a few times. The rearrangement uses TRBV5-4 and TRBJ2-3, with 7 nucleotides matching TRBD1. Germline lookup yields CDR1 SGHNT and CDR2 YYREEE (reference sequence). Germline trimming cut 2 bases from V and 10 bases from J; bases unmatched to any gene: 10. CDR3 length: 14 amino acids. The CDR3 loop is CASSFDRQGGAQYF. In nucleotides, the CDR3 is TGTGCCAGCAGCTTCGACAGACAAGGGGGCGCGCAGTATTTT.

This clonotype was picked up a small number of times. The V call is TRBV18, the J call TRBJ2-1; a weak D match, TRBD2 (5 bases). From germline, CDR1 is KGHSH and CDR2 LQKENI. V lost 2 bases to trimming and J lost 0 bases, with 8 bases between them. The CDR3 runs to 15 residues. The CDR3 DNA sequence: TGTGCCAGCTCACCAATGGGGAGCTCCTACAATGAGCAGTTCTTC. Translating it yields CASSPMGSSYNEQFF. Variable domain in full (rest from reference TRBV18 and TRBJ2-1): NAGVMQNPRHLVRRRGQEARLRCSPMKGHSHVYWYRQLPEEGLKFMVYLQKENIIDESGMPKERFSAEFPKEGPSILRIQQVVRGDSAAYFCASSPMGSSYNEQFFGPGTRLTVL.